Here is one T cell receptor (beta chain) with its context. What was amplified from RNA transcripts were TCR beta CDR3 regions. Carried out on the TCR CDR3, a first-round RT-PCR used the HTBI primer set. TCRdb reprocessed the multiplex PCR reads via MiXCR and lists one record per CDR3 protein. The table records around 300,000 distinct CDR3 sequences, 22% of them present only once. These data come from a study of T cells in Graves' hyperthyroidism and ophthalmopathy. CDR1 MDHEN and CDR2 SYDVKM come from the germline V gene. V gave up 4 bases and J gave up 0 bases; unmatched junction bases: 5. CDR3 length equals 15 residues.

The chain carries TRBV28 and TRBJ2-7; 8 nucleotides agree with TRBD2. This receptor was taken from a man in his thirties or forties with Graves' ophthalmopathy. Sequencing was carried out using blood. The CDR3 protein is CASSSLADSSYEQYF. In DNA, the CDR3 is TGTGCCAGCAGTTCACTAGCGGATAGCTCCTACGAGCAGTACTTC.